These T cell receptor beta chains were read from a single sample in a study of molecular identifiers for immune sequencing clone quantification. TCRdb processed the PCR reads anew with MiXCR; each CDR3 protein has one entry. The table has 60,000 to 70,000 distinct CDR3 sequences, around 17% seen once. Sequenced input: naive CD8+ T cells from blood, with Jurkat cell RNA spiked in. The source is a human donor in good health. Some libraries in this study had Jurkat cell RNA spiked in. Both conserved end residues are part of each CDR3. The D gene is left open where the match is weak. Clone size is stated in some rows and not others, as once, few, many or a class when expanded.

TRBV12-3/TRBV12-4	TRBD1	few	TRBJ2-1	TGTGCCAGCAGAGCGAGACAGGGAGTGGCCAATGAGCAGTTCTTC	CASRARQGVANEQFF
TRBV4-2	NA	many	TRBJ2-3	TGTGCCAGCAGCCCCATCTGGCCAGCGGGGACAACAGATACGCAGTATTTT	CASSPIWPAGTTDTQYF
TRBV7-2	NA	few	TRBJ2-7	TGTGCCAGCAGCTTAATTTCTGGGCCGTCCTCCTACGAGCAGTACTTC	CASSLISGPSSYEQYF
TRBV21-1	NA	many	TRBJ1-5	TGTGCCAGAAAAGGGGGACTCCGTAGCAATCAGCCCCAGCATTTT	CARKGGLRSNQPQHF
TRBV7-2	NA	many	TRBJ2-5	TGTGCCAGCAGCTTTGGTTGGGGCGGGGAGACCCAGTACTTC	CASSFGWGGETQYF
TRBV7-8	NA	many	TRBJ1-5	TGTGCCAGCAGCTTAGCCCCGGACAGAAGTTATAGCAATCAGCCCCAGCATTTT	CASSLAPDRSYSNQPQHF
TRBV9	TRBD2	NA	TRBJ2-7	TGTGCCAGCAGCGTAGCTATGGGACTAGCGGGACTAAGGATCAGCGGCGGCTACGAGCGGTACTTC	CASSVAMGLAGLRISGGYERYF
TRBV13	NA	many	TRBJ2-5	TGTGCCAGCAGCTTAGGGGGGGTCTTTGAGACCCAGTACTTC	CASSLGGVFETQYF
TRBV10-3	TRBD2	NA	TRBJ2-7	TGTGCCATCTGTGAGTCGCGCGGGAGAAACCCCAGCTCCTACGAGCAGTACTTC	CAICESRGRNPSSYEQYF
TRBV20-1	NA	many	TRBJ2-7	TGCAGTGTCCGGGACCAGATTTTCGAGCAGTACTTC	CSVRDQIFEQYF
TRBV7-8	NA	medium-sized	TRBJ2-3	TGTGCCAGCAGCTTAGCGATGGTTGGCTTCACAGATACGCAGTATTTT	CASSLAMVGFTDTQYF
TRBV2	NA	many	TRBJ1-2	TGTGCCAGCAGTGAAGGGCAGGGAAGCAACTATGGCTACACCTTC	CASSEGQGSNYGYTF
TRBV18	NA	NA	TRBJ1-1	TGTGCCAGCTCACCACCGTATGGGGTTCGGTCTGAAGCTTTCTTT	CASSPPYGVRSEAFF
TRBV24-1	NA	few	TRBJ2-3	TGTGCCGCCAGTGATCCAACTCGGGGGGCCTACACAGATACGCAGTATTTT	CAASDPTRGAYTDTQYF
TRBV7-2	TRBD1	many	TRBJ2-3	TGTGCCAGCAGCTTAACCGAGGGACAGGGGGCATCCTCCACAGATACGCAGTATTTT	CASSLTEGQGASSTDTQYF
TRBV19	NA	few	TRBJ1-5	TGTGCCAGCATGGAGGATTTTCAGCCCCAGCATTTT	CASMEDFQPQHF
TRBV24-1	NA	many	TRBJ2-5	TGTGCCACCAGTGACGCGGGGCAGGCCACATGGGGAGAGACCCAGTACTTC	CATSDAGQATWGETQYF
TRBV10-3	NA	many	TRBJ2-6	TGTGCCATCAGTGACCCAGGGTCTGGGGCCAACGTCCTGACTTTC	CAISDPGSGANVLTF
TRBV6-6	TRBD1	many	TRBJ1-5	TGTGCCAGCAGTCGACAGGGGACGGATCAGCCCCAGCATTTT	CASSRQGTDQPQHF
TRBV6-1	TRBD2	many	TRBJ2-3	TGTGCCAGCAGGAGACTAGCGGGAGCCACAGATACGCAGTATTTT	CASRRLAGATDTQYF
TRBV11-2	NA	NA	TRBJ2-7	TGTGCCAGCAGCTCCTCGGACAGAGGGGTTTACGAGCAGTACTTC	CASSSSDRGVYEQYF
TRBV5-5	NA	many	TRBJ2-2	TGTGCCAGCAGCTTGTGGGGGCCCACTGTAAGCACCGGGGAGCTGTTTTTT	CASSLWGPTVSTGELFF
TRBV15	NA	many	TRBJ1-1	TGTGCCACCAGCAGAGATATGGGGGACACTGAAGCTTTCTTT	CATSRDMGDTEAFF
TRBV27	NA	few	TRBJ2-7	TGTGCCAGCAGCCTCCTTGTGGGGAGGTCCCTCTACGAGCAGTACTTC	CASSLLVGRSLYEQYF
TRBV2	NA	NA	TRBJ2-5	TGTGCCAGCAGGGGCGGGGAAGTAGAGACCCAGTACTTC	CASRGGEVETQYF
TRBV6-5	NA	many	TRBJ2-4	TGTGCCATTAAGTCCGAGGCCTTAGGAAACATAGGCATTCAGTACTTC	CAIKSEALGNIGIQYF
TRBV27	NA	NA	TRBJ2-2	TGTGCCAGCAGTTTAGTGACGGGCTCCGGGGCCGGGGAGCTGTTTTTT	CASSLVTGSGAGELFF
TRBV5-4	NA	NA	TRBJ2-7	TGTGCCAGCAGCTTGGATCCGGGAGTTGGGAACGAGCAGTACTTC	CASSLDPGVGNEQYF
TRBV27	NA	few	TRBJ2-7	TGTGCCAGCAGTTTATCGCGGACTTTGGAGCAGTACTTC	CASSLSRTLEQYF
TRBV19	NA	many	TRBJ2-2	TGTGCCAGTAGTTTCGCAGGGGAGGGTACCGGGGAGCTGTTTTTT	CASSFAGEGTGELFF
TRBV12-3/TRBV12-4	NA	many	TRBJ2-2	TGTGCCAGCAGTCCCTCGGGCGCCGGGGAGCTGTTTTTT	CASSPSGAGELFF
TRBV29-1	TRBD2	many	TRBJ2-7	TGCAGCGTTGAAGGAGTGGGACACCTAGGACTAGCGGGAGGTCAGGAGCAGTACTTC	CSVEGVGHLGLAGGQEQYF
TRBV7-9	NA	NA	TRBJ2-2	TGTGCCAGCAGCCTCGCCTTGCCCGGGGAGCTGTTTTTT	CASSLALPGELFF
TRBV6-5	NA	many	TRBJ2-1	TGTGCCAGCAGTTCGGCCGGGACACCTTACAATGAGCAGTTCTTC	CASSSAGTPYNEQFF
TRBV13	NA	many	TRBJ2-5	TGTGCCAGCAGCCCCCCCGGGGCCAGGCAAGAGACCCAGTACTTC	CASSPPGARQETQYF
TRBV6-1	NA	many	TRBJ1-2	TGTGCCAGCACCGGCACGAGCTCCTATGGCTACACCTTC	CASTGTSSYGYTF